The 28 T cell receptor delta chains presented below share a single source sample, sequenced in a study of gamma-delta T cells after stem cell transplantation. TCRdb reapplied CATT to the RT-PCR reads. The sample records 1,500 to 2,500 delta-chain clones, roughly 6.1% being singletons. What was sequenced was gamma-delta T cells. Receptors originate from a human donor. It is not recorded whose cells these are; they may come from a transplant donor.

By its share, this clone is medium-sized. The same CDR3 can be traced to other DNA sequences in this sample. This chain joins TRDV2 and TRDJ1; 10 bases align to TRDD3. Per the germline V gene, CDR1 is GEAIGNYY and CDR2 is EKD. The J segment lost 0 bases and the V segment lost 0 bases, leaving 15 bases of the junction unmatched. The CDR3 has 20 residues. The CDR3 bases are TGTGCCTGTGACACCGTCGGAACTGGGGGATCTAGATTCAACACCGATAAACTCATCTTT. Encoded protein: CACDTVGTGGSRFNTDKLIF.

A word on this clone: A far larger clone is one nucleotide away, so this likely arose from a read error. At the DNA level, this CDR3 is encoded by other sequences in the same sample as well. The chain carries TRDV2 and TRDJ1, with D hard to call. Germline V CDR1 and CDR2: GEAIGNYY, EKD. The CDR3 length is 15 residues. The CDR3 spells CACDTLLGYTDKLIF. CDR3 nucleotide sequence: TGTGCCTGCGACACGCTCCTCGGCTACACCGATAAACTCATCTTT.

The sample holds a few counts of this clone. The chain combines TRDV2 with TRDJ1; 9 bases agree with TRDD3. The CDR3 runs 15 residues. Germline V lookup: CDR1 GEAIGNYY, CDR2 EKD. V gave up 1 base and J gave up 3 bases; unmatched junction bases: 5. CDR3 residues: CACDTVGDKADKLIF. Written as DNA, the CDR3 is TGTGCCTGTGACACTGTGGGGGATAAGGCCGATAAACTCATCTTT.

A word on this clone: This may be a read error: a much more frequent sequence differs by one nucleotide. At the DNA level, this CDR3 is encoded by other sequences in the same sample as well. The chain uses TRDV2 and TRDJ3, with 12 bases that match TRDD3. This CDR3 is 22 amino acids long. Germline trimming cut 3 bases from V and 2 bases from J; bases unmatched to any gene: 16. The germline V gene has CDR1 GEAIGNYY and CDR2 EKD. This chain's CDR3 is CACDPILGDTPTSPWDTRQMFF. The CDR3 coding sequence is TGTGCCTGTGACCCGATACTGGGGGATACACCTACTTCGCCCTGGGACACCCGACAGATGTTTTTC.

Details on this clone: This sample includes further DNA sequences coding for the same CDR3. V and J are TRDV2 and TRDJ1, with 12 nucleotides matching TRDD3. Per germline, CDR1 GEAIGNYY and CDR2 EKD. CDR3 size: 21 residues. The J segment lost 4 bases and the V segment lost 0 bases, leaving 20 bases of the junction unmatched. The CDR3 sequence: CACDTAFGTLRTGGYNDKLIF. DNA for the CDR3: TGTGCCTGTGACACCGCATTTGGTACCCTTCGTACTGGGGGATACAACGATAAACTCATCTTT.

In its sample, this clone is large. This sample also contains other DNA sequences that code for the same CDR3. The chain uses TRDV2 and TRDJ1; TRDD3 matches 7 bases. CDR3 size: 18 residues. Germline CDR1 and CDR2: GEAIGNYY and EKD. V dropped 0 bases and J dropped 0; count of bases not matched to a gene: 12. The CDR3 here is CACDTVTLLGINTDKLIF. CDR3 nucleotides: TGTGCCTGTGACACCGTAACCCTACTGGGGATCAACACCGATAAACTCATCTTT.

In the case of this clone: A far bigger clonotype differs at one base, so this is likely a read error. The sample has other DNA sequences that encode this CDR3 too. The CDR3 DNA follows: TGTGCCTGTGACCCACTGGGGGATAAGGCTGATAAACTCATCTTT. Its protein is CACDPLGDKADKLIF. The chain is built from TRDV2 and TRDJ1; 11 nucleotides agree with TRDD3. The germline V gene encodes CDR1 GEAIGNYY and CDR2 EKD. The CDR3 is 15 residues long. V gave up 3 bases and J gave up 5 bases; unmatched junction bases: 7.

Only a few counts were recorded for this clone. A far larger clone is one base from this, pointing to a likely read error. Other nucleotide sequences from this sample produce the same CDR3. The CDR3 DNA sequence: TGTGCCTGTGATATGGTCGTCCGTACCGATAAACTCATCTTT. This gives the protein CACDMVVRTDKLIF. This chain joins TRDV2 and TRDJ1, with D uncertain. This CDR3 comprises 14 residues. V was pared by 4 bases and J by 2 bases, with 13 bases between. The germline V gene has CDR1 GEAIGNYY and CDR2 EKD.

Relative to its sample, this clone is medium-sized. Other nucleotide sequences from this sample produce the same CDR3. DNA for the CDR3: TGTGCCTGTGACACCTGGGACACCCGACAGATGTTTTTC. Residues: CACDTWDTRQMFF. The chain is built from TRDV2 and TRDJ3; unclear D gene. Germline CDR1 and CDR2: GEAIGNYY and EKD. Trimming shortened V by 0 bases and J by 4 bases, and 0 bases separated the two germline ends. The CDR3 runs to 13 residues.

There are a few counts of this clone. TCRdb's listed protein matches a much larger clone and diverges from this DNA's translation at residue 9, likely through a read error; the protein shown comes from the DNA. CDR3 sequence: CACDTVGAITDKLIF. CDR3 DNA: TGTGCCTGTGACACCGTCGGGGCTATCACCGATAAACTCATCTTT. The V gene is TRDV2, the J gene TRDJ1; D is ambiguous. Germline V gives CDR1 GEAIGNYY, CDR2 EKD. Trimming left V 0 bases short and J 1 base short, with 11 bases between. This CDR3 region has 15 residues.

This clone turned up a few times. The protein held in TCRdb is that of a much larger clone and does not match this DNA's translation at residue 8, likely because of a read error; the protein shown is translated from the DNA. The CDR3 region has the DNA TGTGCCTGTGACACCCTCCGGACTACCGATTTCGACACCGATAAACTCATCTTT. Amino acid sequence: CACDTLRTTDFDTDKLIF. This chain connects TRDV2 to TRDJ1; D is unresolved. Trimming removed 0 bases at V and 0 bases at J, with 19 bases between. Germline V gene lookup returns CDR1 GEAIGNYY and CDR2 EKD. The CDR3 has 18 amino acids.

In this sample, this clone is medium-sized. CDR3 nucleotides: TGTGCCTGTGACACCTTTAGGCCCTCCTACGTTGGGGATAGGAAGCCGCGGGGAACCGATAAACTCATCTTT. Translation gives CACDTFRPSYVGDRKPRGTDKLIF. V is TRDV2 and J is TRDJ1; D might be TRDD3 (7 bases). Per germline, CDR1 GEAIGNYY and CDR2 EKD. The CDR3 loop spans 24 amino acids. V was trimmed by 0 bases and J by 2 bases, leaving 39 bases between them.

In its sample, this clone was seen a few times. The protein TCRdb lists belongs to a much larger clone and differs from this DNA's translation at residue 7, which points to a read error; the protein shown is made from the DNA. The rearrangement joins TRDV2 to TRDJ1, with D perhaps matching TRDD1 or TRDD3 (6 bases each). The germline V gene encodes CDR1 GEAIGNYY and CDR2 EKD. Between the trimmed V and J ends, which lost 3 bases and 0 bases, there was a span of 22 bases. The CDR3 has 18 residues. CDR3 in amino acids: CACDSLPGGNKYTDKLIF. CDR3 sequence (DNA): TGTGCCTGTGACTCCTTACCGGGGGGAAATAAGTACACCGATAAACTCATCTTT.

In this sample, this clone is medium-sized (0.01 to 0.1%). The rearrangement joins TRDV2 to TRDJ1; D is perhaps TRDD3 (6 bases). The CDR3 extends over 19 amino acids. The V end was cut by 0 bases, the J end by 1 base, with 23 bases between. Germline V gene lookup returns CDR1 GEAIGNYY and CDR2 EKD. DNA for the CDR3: TGTGCCTGTGACACCGTAAGCGGTACTGGGAAAGGGCTCACCGATAAACTCATCTTT. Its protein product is CACDTVSGTGKGLTDKLIF.

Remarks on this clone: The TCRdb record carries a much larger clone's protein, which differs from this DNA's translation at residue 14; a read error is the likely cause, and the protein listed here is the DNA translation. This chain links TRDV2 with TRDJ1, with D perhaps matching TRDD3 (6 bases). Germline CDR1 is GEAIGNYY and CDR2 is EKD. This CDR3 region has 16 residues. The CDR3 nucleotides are TGTGCCTGTGAGACAATGGGGGCTCCGTACACCGATAAACACATCTTT. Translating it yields CACETMGAPYTDKHIF.

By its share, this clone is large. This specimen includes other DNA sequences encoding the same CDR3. CDR3 region: CACDLLGDTPHTDKLIF. The CDR3 DNA reads TGTGCCTGTGACTTACTGGGGGATACGCCACACACCGATAAACTCATCTTT. The chain has TRDV2 and TRDJ1; TRDD3 agrees at 13 bases. The V and J ends lost 3 bases and 0 bases, in that order; junction bases with no gene match: 6. Germline lookup yields CDR1 GEAIGNYY and CDR2 EKD. This CDR3 is built from 17 residues.

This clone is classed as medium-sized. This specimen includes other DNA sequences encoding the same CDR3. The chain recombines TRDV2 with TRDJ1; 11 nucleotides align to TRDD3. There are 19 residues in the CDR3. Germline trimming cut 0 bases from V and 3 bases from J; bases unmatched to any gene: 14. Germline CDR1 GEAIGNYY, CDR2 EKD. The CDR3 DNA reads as TGTGCCTGTGACACCGTTTCTTACTTACTGGGGGATAACTCCGATAAACTCATCTTT. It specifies CACDTVSYLLGDNSDKLIF.

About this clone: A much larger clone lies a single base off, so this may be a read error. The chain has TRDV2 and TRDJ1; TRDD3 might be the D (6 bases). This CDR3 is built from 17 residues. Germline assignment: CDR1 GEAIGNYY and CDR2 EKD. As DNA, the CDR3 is TGTGCCCGTGACTCCCTCCTAGGGGACTGGGAGACCGATAAACTCATCTTT. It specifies CARDSLLGDWETDKLIF.

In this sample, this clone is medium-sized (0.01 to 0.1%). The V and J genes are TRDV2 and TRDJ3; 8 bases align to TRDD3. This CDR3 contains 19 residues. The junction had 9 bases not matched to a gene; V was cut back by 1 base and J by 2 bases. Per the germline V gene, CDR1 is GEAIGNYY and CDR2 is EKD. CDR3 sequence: CACDTLLGAAAWDTRQMFF. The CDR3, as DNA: TGTGCCTGTGACACTCTACTGGGGGCCGCAGCCTGGGACACCCGACAGATGTTTTTC.

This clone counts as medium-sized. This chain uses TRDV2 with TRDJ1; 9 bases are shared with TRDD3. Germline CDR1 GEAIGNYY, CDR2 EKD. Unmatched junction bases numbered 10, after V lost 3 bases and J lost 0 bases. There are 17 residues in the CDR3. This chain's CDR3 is CACDQSYWGTHTDKLIF. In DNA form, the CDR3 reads TGTGCCTGTGACCAAAGTTACTGGGGGACACACACCGATAAACTCATCTTT.

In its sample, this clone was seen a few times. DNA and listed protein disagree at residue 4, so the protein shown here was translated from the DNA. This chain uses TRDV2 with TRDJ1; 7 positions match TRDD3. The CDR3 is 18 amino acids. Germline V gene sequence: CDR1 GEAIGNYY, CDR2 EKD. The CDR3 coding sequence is TGTGCCTGTAACACCGTAGAGATTGGGGGAAAGACGGGCGATAAACTCATCTTT. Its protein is CACNTVEIGGKTGDKLIF.

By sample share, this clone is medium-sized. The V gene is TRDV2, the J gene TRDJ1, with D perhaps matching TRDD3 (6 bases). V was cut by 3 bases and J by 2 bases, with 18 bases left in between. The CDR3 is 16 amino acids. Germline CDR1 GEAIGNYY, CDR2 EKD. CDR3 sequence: CACDLMGAPRTDKLIF. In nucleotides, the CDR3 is TGTGCCTGTGACCTAATGGGGGCCCCCCGGACCGATAAACTCATCTTT.

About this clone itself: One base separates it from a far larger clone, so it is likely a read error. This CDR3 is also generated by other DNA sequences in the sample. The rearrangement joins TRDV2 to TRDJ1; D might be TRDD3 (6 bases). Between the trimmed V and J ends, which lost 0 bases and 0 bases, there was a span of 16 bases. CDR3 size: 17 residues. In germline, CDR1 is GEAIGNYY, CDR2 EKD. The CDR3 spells CACDTVGGYQYTDKLIF. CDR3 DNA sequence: TGTGCCTGTGACACCGTTGGGGGGTACCAGTACACCGATAAACTCATCTTT.

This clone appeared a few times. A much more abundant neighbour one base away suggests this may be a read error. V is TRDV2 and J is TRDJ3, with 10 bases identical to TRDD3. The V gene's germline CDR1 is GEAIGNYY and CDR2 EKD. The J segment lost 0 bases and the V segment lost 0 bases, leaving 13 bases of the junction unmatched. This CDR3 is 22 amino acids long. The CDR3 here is CACDTAPSGGYVSSWDTRQMFF. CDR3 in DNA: TGTGCCTGTGACACCGCACCCTCCGGGGGATACGTGAGCTCCTGGGACACCCGACAGATGTTTTTC.

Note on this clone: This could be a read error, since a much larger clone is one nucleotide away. CDR3 DNA: TGTGCCTGTGACACCGCTAGGGGATACACCGGGTATACCTGGGACACCCGACAGATGTTTTTC. Its translation is CACDTARGYTGYTWDTRQMFF. This chain joins TRDV2 and TRDJ3, with 8 bases matching TRDD3. The CDR3 has 21 amino acids. CDR1 is GEAIGNYY and CDR2 is EKD in the germline V gene. V lost 0 bases, J lost 2 bases, and 14 bases stayed unmatched.

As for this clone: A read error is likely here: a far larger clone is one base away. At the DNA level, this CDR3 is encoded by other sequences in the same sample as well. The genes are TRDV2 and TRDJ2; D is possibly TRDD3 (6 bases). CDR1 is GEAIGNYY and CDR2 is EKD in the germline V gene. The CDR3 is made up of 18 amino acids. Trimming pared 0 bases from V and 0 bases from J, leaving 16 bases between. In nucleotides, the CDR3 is TGTGCCTGTGACACCGTTGGTGGGGGCCTAGCTTTGACAGCACAACTCTTCTTT. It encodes CACDTVGGGLALTAQLFF.

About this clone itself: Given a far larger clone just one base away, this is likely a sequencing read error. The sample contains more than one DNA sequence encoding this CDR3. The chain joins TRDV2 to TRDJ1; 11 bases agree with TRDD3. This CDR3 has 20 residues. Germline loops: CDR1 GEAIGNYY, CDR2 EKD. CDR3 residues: CACDLVLGDNNAPYTDKLIF. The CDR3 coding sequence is TGTGCCTGTGACCTAGTACTGGGGGATAATAATGCCCCCTACACCGATAAGCTCATCTTT.

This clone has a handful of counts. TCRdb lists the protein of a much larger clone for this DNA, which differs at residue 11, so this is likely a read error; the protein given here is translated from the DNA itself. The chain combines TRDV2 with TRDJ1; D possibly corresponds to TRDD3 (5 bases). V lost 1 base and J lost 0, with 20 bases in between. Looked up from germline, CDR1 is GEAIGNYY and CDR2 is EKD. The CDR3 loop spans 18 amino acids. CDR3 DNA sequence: TGTGCCTGTGACACATTAACGGGGGTTCGCAGGTACACCGATAAACTCATCTTT. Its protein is CACDTLTGVRRYTDKLIF.